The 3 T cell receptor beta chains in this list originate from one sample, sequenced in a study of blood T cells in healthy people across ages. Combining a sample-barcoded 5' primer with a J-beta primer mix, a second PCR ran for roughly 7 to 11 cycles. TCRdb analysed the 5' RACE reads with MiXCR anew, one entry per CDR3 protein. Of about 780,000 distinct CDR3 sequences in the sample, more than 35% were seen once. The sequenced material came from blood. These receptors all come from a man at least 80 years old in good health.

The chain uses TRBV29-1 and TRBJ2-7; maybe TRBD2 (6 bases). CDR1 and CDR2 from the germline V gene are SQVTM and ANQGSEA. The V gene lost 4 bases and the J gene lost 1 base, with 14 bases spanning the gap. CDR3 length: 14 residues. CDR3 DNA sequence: TGCAGCGTTGGGGGACTGACAAATTCCTACGAGCAGTACTTC. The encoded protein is CSVGGLTNSYEQYF.

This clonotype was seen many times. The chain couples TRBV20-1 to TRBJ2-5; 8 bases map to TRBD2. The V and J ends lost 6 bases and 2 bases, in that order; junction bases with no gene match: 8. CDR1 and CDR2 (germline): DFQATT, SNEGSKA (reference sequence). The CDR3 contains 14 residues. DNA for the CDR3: TGCAGTGCCCCCGACCAGCGGGGGCAAGAGACCCAGTACTTC. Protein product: CSAPDQRGQETQYF.

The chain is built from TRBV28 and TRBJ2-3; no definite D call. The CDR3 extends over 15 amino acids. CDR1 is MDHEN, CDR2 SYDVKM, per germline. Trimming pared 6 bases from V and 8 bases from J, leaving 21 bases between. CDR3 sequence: CASSQSGPIKFTQYF. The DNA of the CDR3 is TGTGCCAGCAGCCAAAGTGGACCGATTAAATTTACGCAGTATTTT.